Below, 20 T cell receptor beta chains from the same sample are listed, as sequenced in a study of radiotherapy plus CTLA-4 blockade in lung cancer. Using immunoSEQ multiplex PCR, the repertoire was profiled, and TCRdb retains in-frame clones only, with some absent. The data hold approximately 44,000 clones, with around 76% observed a single time. The sequencing here drew on peripheral blood, taken from a patient treated with radiotherapy plus ipilimumab. These receptors all stem from a human donor with non-small cell lung cancer who had stable disease on radiotherapy plus ipilimumab.

This clone was found a few times. The V gene is TRBV7-6, the J gene TRBJ2-1; tentatively, D is TRBD1 (5 bases). Germline V gives CDR1 SGHVS, CDR2 FNYEAQ. The germline V and J ends were trimmed by 1 base and 7 bases, with 14 bases remaining between them. This CDR3 has 15 residues. CDR3 bases: TGTGCCAGCAGCTTAGTTATGGGGCCGTGGAATGAGCAGTTCTTC. Protein: CASSLVMGPWNEQFF.

About this clone itself: At one boundary the junction diverges from the germline segment, which might be a read error. The chain joins TRBV20-1 to TRBJ1-3; no reliable D call. Per germline, CDR1 DFQATT and CDR2 SNEGSKA (reference sequence). The CDR3 is made up of 11 amino acids. The CDR3 DNA follows: TGTGGCAGGTTAGCGGGAAACACCATATATTTT. Translation: CGRLAGNTIYF.

This clone was recorded once. This sequence joins TRBV7-3 and TRBJ1-2, with 9 bases that match TRBD1. CDR1 and CDR2 (germline): SGHTA, FQGTGA. Losses at the gene ends were 5 bases for V and 4 bases for J; bases not matched to a gene: 14. This CDR3 region has 17 residues. The CDR3 sequence: CASSPHGGTGLVYGYTF. The CDR3 DNA reads as TGTGCCAGCAGCCCTCATGGGGGGACAGGGCTCGTCTATGGCTACACCTTC.

CDR3 amino acids: CTSSQVAAGEYNEQFF. The CDR3 nucleotides read TGCACCAGCAGCCAAGTGGCAGCGGGGGAGTACAATGAGCAGTTCTTC. The chain carries TRBV1 and TRBJ2-1; the D call in the table, TRBD2, was not verified against the DNA. TRBV1 is an annotated pseudogene. CDR3 length: 16 residues.

The V and J genes are TRBV4-1 and TRBJ1-4; possible D gene TRBD1, 5 bases. The CDR3 is made up of 17 amino acids. The V gene lost 0 bases and the J gene lost 4 bases, with 15 bases spanning the gap. Germline V CDR1 and CDR2: MGHRA, YSYEKL. This CDR3 is CASSQDQAGSYNEKLFF. For the CDR3, the DNA is TGCGCCAGCAGCCAAGATCAGGCAGGGTCCTATAATGAAAAACTGTTTTTT.

This clone was detected only a few times. The genes are TRBV6-5 and TRBJ2-2; D is uncertain. This CDR3 is built from 14 residues. The ends were cut back, 6 bases at V and 2 bases at J, with 10 bases in the middle. Germline CDR1 is MNHEY and CDR2 is SVGAGI. The CDR3 protein is CASRTSSNTGELFF. CDR3 nucleotides: TGTGCCAGCAGAACTTCATCTAACACCGGGGAGCTGTTTTTT.

This clone came up a few times. This chain's CDR3 is CASSLVVRGEQYV. The CDR3 nucleotides are TGTGCCAGCAGCTTAGTAGTCAGGGGCGAGCAGTACGTC. The V gene is TRBV7-8, the J gene TRBJ2-7; TRBD1 is a possible D gene (6 bases). The V end lost 1 base, the J end lost 6 bases, and 10 bases lay between the germline ends. The germline V gene has CDR1 SGHVS and CDR2 FQNEAQ. The CDR3 contains 13 residues.

The chain carries TRBV6-1 and TRBJ2-5; the D gene is possibly TRBD1 (6 bases). CDR1 is MNHNS, CDR2 SASEGT, per germline. The CDR3 runs to 14 residues. Trimming shortened V by 8 bases and J by 4 bases, and 17 bases separated the two germline ends. In DNA form, the CDR3 reads TGTGCCAGCGGATGGGACAATGGAGGAGAGACCCAGTACTTC. This translates into CASGWDNGGETQYF.

The V and J genes are TRBV30 and TRBJ1-4, with D tentatively TRBD1 (6 bases). This CDR3 is built from 14 residues. V dropped 7 bases and J dropped 3 bases, with 15 bases sitting between them. Germline CDR1 and CDR2: GTSNPN and SVGIG (reference sequence). CDR3 bases: TGTGCCTATATAGGGGGGACGGCTAATGAAAAACTGTTTTTT. As protein: CAYIGGTANEKLFF.

V and J are TRBV27 and TRBJ1-1; TRBD1 matches at 7 bases. V shed 5 bases, J shed 2 bases, and the junction held 5 bases outside the gene matches. The germline CDR1 and CDR2 sequences are MNHEY and SMNVEV (reference sequence). This CDR3 comprises 14 residues. CDR3 nucleotide sequence: TGTGCCAGCAGTCCCGGGACAGCCAACACTGAAGCTTTCTTT. Translating gives CASSPGTANTEAFF.

The chain combines TRBV6-6 with TRBJ1-2; TRBD1 matches at 8 bases. There are 13 residues in the CDR3. The J segment lost 4 bases and the V segment lost 3 bases, leaving 1 base of the junction unmatched. Germline V gives CDR1 MNHNY, CDR2 SVGAGI (reference sequence). The CDR3 loop reads CASSYQGAYGYTF. The CDR3 region has the DNA TGTGCCAGCAGTTATCAGGGGGCCTATGGCTACACCTTC.

The chain joins TRBV12-5 to TRBJ1-6; no firm D call. Trimming took off 0 bases at V and 7 bases at J, with 7 bases between the two ends. This CDR3 spans 14 amino acids. CDR1 and CDR2 from the germline V gene are LGHNT and FRNRAP. As DNA, the CDR3 is TGTGCTAGTGGTTTGGTACGAGACAATTCACCCCTCCACTTT. Translating it yields CASGLVRDNSPLHF.

V and J are TRBV7-3 and TRBJ2-5, with D uncertain. CDR3 length: 14 residues. Trimming pared 0 bases from V and 1 base from J, leaving 6 bases between. Germline V gene data show CDR1 as SGHTA and CDR2 as FQGTGA. The CDR3 spells CASSLTGPQETQYF. The CDR3 DNA follows: TGTGCCAGCAGCTTAACGGGTCCCCAAGAGACCCAGTACTTC.

The chain recombines TRBV6-5 with TRBJ2-1, with 7 bases that match TRBD1. V lost 2 bases, J lost 5 bases, and 9 bases stayed unmatched. The CDR3 consists of 16 residues. Germline V gene data show CDR1 as MNHEY and CDR2 as SVGAGI. The CDR3: CASSYLSDGTDNEQFF. CDR3 nucleotides: TGTGCCAGCAGTTACCTTAGTGATGGGACAGACAATGAGCAGTTCTTC.

This chain links TRBV25-1 with TRBJ2-3; possibly TRBD2 for D (5 bases). Germline V gene lookup returns CDR1 MGHDK and CDR2 SYGVNS. V was shortened by 4 bases and J by 2 bases, with 10 bases between the two germline ends. The CDR3 is 14 residues long. The CDR3 loop is CASSVASITDTQYF. For the CDR3, the DNA is TGTGCCAGCAGTGTAGCGTCTATCACAGATACGCAGTATTTT.

The chain is built from TRBV2 and TRBJ1-5; the match to TRBD1 covers 8 bases. The CDR3 has 18 amino acids. The V gene end was trimmed by 4 bases and the J gene end by 4 bases; junction bases not matched to a gene: 15. Germline V CDR1 and CDR2: SNHLY, FYNNEI. The CDR3 DNA is TGTGCCAGCAGTGCTCCCAGAATGAATACAGGGGGGAATCAGCCCCAGCATTTT. Translation: CASSAPRMNTGGNQPQHF.

V gene TRBV11-2 combines with J gene TRBJ1-6; D ambiguous. V was clipped by 1 base and J by 7 bases, with 14 bases between them. Germline assignment: CDR1 SGHAT and CDR2 FQNNGV. This CDR3 has 16 amino acids. The CDR3 protein is CASSLGAGRINSPLHF. The CDR3, as DNA: TGTGCCAGCAGCTTAGGGGCGGGAAGGATCAATTCACCCCTCCACTTT.

The chain employs TRBV2 and TRBJ1-2; D ambiguous. V was trimmed by 11 bases and J by 3 bases, leaving 13 bases between them. The CDR3 has 12 amino acids. Germline CDR1 SNHLY, CDR2 FYNNEI. The CDR3 protein is CASVELYYGYTF. The DNA for the CDR3 is TGTGCCTCGGTGGAACTTTACTATGGCTACACCTTC.

The V gene is TRBV5-1, the J gene TRBJ1-1; D is unclear. The CDR3 loop spans 14 amino acids. CDR1 and CDR2 (germline): SGHRS, YFSETQ. The V gene lost 0 bases and the J gene lost 4 bases, with 10 bases spanning the gap. CDR3 DNA sequence: TGCGCCAGCAGCTTGGTGGCAGGAAGCACTGAAGCTTTCTTT. Translating it yields CASSLVAGSTEAFF.

The gene calls are TRBV6-5 and TRBJ2-7; 7 bases line up with TRBD1. With V trimmed by 6 bases and J by 4 bases, 3 bases remained unmatched. CDR3 length equals 12 residues. CDR1 and CDR2 (germline): MNHEY, SVGAGI. CDR3 nucleotide sequence: TGTGCCAGCAGGGACAGGTTTTACGAGCAGTACGTC. Residues: CASRDRFYEQYV.